This T cell receptor beta chain comes out of a study of shared clonotypes between healthy human individuals. Regarding the study as a whole: Clonotypes shared by all four sorted-subset donors had higher generation probabilities than non-shared clonotypes.

The length of the CDR3 is 15 residues. Looked up from germline, CDR1 is MNHEY and CDR2 is SVGAGI. V trimming: 7 bases; J trimming: 6 bases; junction bases outside the gene matches: 11. Every subset's genomic DNA went evenly onto several immunoSEQ plates. This table comes from immunoSEQ multiplex PCR, and its TCRdb copy is limited to in-frame clones, with some not included. Of 550,000 to 850,000 clones listed, 72% are singletons. Regarding this clone: Its specificity is not known.

The source is a woman in her twenties or thirties in good health. Sequenced sample: memory CD4+ T cells sorted from blood. The subset is: CD45RA-negative fraction. The chain couples TRBV6-5 to TRBJ2-1, with 8 bases lining up with TRBD2. The DNA of the CDR3 is TGTGCCAGCACGAAAGCGGTAGCGGGAATCAATGAGCAGTTCTTC. Protein sequence: CASTKAVAGINEQFF.